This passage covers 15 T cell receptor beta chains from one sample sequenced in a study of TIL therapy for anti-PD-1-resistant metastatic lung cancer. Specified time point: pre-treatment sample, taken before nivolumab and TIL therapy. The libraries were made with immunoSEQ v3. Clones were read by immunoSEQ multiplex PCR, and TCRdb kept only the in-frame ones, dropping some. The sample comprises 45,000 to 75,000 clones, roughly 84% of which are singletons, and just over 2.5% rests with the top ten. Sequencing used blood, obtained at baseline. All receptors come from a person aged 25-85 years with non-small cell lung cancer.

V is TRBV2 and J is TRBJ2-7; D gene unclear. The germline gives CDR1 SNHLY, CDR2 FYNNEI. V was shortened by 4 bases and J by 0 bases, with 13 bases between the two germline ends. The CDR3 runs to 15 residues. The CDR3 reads CASSARTYDSYEQYF. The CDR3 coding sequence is TGTGCCAGCAGTGCCCGGACCTATGACTCCTACGAGCAGTACTTC. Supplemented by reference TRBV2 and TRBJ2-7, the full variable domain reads EPEVTQTPSHQVTQMGQEVILRCVPISNHLYFYWYRQILGQKVEFLVSFYNNEISEKSEIFDDQFSVERPDGSNFTLKIRSTKLEDSAMYFCASSARTYDSYEQYFGPGTRLTVT.

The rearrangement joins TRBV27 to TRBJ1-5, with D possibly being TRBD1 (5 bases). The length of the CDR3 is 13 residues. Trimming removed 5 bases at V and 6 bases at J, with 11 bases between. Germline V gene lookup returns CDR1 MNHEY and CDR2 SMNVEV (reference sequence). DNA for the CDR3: TGTGCCAGCAGTCTCAGGGTAGGTCAGCCCCAGCATTTT. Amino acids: CASSLRVGQPQHF.

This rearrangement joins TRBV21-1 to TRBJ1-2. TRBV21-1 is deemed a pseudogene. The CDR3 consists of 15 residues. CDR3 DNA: TGTGCCAGCAGCAAAGGTGAAGGCGGACGCTATGGCTACACCTTC. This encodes CASSKGEGGRYGYTF.

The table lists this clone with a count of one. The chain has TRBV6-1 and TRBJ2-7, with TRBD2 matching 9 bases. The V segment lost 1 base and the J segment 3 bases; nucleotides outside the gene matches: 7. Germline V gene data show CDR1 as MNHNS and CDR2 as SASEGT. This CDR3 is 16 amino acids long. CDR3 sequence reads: CASSEEGKRGVYEQYF. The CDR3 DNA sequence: TGTGCCAGCAGTGAAGAAGGGAAGCGGGGGGTCTACGAGCAGTACTTC.

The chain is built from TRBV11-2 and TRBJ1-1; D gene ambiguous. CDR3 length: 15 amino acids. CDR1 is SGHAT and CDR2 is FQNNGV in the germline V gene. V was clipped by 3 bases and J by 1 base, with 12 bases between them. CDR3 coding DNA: TGTGCCAGCAGCTTTCGACCCTTCGGGAACACTGAAGCTTTCTTT. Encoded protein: CASSFRPFGNTEAFF.

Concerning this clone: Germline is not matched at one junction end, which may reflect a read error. As DNA, the CDR3 is TGTGCCAGCAGTTTCCTCAGCGCCGCCGTGCACTTC. This codes for CASSFLSAAVHF. V usage is TRBV27 and J usage is TRBJ2-7; no clear D gene. The CDR3 is 12 residues long. From germline, CDR1 is MNHEY and CDR2 SMNVEV (reference sequence).

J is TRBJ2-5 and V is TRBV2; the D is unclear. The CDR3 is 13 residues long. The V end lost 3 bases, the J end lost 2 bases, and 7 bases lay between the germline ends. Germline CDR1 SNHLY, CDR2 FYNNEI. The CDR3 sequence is CASSEYIQETQYF. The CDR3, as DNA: TGTGCCAGCAGTGAGTACATACAAGAGACCCAGTACTTC.

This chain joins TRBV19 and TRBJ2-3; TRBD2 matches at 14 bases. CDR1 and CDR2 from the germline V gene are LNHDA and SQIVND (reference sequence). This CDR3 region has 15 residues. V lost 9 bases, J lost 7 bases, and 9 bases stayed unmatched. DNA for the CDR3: TGTGCCAGCAACCTGGGACTAGCGGGAGCGAATACGCAGTATTTT. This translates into CASNLGLAGANTQYF.

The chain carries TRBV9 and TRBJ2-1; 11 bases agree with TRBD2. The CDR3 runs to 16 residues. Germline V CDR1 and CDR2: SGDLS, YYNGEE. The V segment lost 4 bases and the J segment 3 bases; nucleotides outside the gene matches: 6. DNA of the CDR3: TGTGCCAGCAGCATCCGACTAGCGGGGCTCTACAATGAGCAGTTCTTC. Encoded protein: CASSIRLAGLYNEQFF.

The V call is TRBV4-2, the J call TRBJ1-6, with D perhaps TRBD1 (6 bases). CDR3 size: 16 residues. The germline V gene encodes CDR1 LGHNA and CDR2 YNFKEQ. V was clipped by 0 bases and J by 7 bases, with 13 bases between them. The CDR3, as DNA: TGTGCCAGCAGCCAAGAAGTGACCGGGGGCAATTCACCCCTCCACTTT. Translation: CASSQEVTGGNSPLHF.

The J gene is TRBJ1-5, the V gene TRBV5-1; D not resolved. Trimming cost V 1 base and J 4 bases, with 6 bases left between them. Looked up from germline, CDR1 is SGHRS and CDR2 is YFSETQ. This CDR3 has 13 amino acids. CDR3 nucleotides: TGCGCCAGCAGCTTGTCGATGAATCAGCCCCAGCATTTT. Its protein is CASSLSMNQPQHF.

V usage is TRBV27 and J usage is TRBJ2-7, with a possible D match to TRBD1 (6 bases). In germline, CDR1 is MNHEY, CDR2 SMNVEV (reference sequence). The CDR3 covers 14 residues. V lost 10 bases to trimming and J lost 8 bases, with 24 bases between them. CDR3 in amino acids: CATTRGWTVSQQYF. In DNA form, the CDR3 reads TGTGCCACCACTAGAGGCTGGACAGTCTCTCAGCAGTACTTC.

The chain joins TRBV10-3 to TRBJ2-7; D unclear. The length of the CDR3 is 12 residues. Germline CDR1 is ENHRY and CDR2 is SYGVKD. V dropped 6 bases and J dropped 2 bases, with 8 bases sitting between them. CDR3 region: CAISMGAYEQYF. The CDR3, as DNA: TGTGCCATCAGCATGGGCGCCTACGAGCAGTACTTC.

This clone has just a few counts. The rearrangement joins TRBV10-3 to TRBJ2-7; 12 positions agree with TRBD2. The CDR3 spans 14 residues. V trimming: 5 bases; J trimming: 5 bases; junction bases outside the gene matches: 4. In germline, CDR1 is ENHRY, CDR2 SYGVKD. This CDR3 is CAISTTSGSHEQYF. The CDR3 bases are TGTGCCATCAGTACGACTAGCGGGAGCCACGAGCAGTACTTC.

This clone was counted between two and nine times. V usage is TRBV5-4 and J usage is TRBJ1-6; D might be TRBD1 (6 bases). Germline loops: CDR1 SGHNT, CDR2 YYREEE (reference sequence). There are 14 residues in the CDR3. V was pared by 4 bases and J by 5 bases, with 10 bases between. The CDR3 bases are TGTGCCAGCAGCCAGGGGTTGAATAATTCACCCCTCCACTTT. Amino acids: CASSQGLNNSPLHF.